This T cell receptor beta chain was recovered during a study of T-cell memory formation after mild COVID-19. A few counts support this clonotype. The antigen is unknown. General study findings and limits: Specificity for SARS-CoV-2 was not confirmed among the second-wave clones peaking on day 37.

TCRdb passed the 5' RACE reads through MiXCR, listing each CDR3 protein once. The sample includes approximately 52,000 distinct CDR3 sequences, 9.3% of them seen just once. The germline gives CDR1 DFQATT, CDR2 SNEGSKA (reference sequence). J lost 1 base, V lost 3 bases, and 10 bases had no gene match. The CDR3 totals 16 residues. The source material was PBMCs or a T cell subset sorted from them (not recorded which). The chain joins TRBV20-1 to TRBJ2-7; 9 nucleotides align to TRBD1. This clonotype was sampled from an adult woman who had mild COVID-19 (a few samples of this study predate the infection). Cell type and time point are not known. The CDR3: CSASTRGTGLSYEQYF. CDR3 nucleotides: TGCAGTGCTAGCACCCGCGGGACAGGGCTATCCTACGAGCAGTACTTC.